A selection of T cell receptor beta chains follows, all from one sample in a study of OX40 agonist ivuxolimab in advanced cancers. Profiled with immunoSEQ multiplex PCR; TCRdb holds only in-frame clones, not every one. The table records about 36,000 clones, about four fifths of them present only once. Sequencing was performed on CD4+ or CD8+ T cells sorted from blood, taken in a trial of the OX40 agonist ivuxolimab. The source of these receptors is an adult with an advanced solid tumor such as melanoma, head and neck, liver or kidney cancer. CDR3s include the opening cysteine and the closing phenylalanine or tryptophan. Fields, in order: CDR3 length, V gene, clone size, J gene, CDR3 protein. Rows may omit the clone size; those that give it use once, few, many or a size class.

>15|TRBV5-6|-|TRBJ1-6
CASSNRQALYSPLHF
>13|TRBV5-6|few|TRBJ2-4
CASSLGQADIQYF
>15|TRBV7-2|few|TRBJ2-7
CASSLAGFISYEQYF
>14|TRBV14|-|TRBJ2-5
CASSRNRAQETQYF
>13|TRBV6-1|few|TRBJ2-3
CASRQGATDTQYF
>14|TRBV6-1|-|TRBJ2-2
CASSEGTNTGELFF
>12|TRBV30|-|TRBJ1-3
CAYDREGDTIYF
>15|TRBV7-2|-|TRBJ2-7
CASSPTPGSSYEQYF
>13|TRBV25-1|-|TRBJ2-7
CASHSTESYEQYF
>13|TRBV2|-|TRBJ2-1
CASSLTSGNEQFF
>14|TRBV5-1|medium-sized|TRBJ1-2
CASSPDRGLGGYTF
>15|TRBV7-2|-|TRBJ1-1
CASSFRTGGYTEAFF
>14|TRBV5-4|few|TRBJ2-7
CASSRDTGSYEQYF
>13|TRBV14|-|TRBJ2-7
CASSPGGTYEQYF
>14|TRBV9|once|TRBJ2-7
CASSVGPQGAEQYF
>12|TRBV9|-|TRBJ2-3
CASSVATDTQYF
>13|TRBV30|medium-sized|TRBJ1-1
CAWSRQMNTEAFF
>13|TRBV28|-|TRBJ2-3
CAGSGDSTDTQYF
>17|TRBV7-9|-|TRBJ1-3
CASRSYPGTGIGNTIYF
>16|TRBV19|-|TRBJ2-3
CASSQTGGAPTDTQYF
>16|TRBV9|once|TRBJ2-6
CASSVAITFGANVLTF
>15|TRBV6-1|-|TRBJ1-4
CAVGQVTSTNEKLFF
>14|TRBV7-9|once|TRBJ1-1
CASSLAHRGGEAFF
>19|TRBV19|-|TRBJ2-2
CASSMGRASGTGFTGELFF
>16|TRBV2|-|TRBJ1-5
CASSAREGQGGQPQHF
>17|TRBV15|-|TRBJ2-6
CATSRGGGGSGANVLTF
>13|TRBV9|-|TRBJ1-1
CASSGDSTLEAFF
>15|TRBV6-5|-|TRBJ1-3
CASSSGRNSGNTIYF
>15|TRBV5-1|-|TRBJ2-7
CASSLAGGQGDEQYF
>13|TRBV7-6|-|TRBJ2-7
CASSFAGTYEQYF
>13|TRBV2|once|TRBJ2-3
CASSGGSGSTQYF
>13|TRBV2|few|TRBJ1-5
CASSAGESQPQHF
>14|TRBV14|few|TRBJ2-3
CASSQVSGGRTQYF
>16|TRBV5-6|-|TRBJ1-2
CASSLGGTGQGYGYTF
>13|TRBV6-5|-|TRBJ1-1
CASSYRQNTEAFF
>14|TRBV30|-|TRBJ1-6
CAWRVPSGNSPLHF
>14|TRBV5-1|-|TRBJ2-2
CASSLEGNTGELFF
>15|TRBV6-5|-|TRBJ1-2
CASSYSSGRGRGYTF
>15|TRBV6-5|-|TRBJ2-7
CASSYEQGALGEQYF
>13|TRBV7-9|-|TRBJ1-5
CASSPTDNQPQHF
>12|TRBV7-3|once|TRBJ2-7
CASSKRGYEQYF
>11|TRBV10-3|-|TRBJ2-7
CAISLDYEQYF
>13|TRBV6-5|once|TRBJ2-7
CASSYAEAYEQYF
>13|TRBV7-3|-|TRBJ2-7
CASSLKAGIEQYF
>17|TRBV4-1|-|TRBJ2-1
CASSQDTGASSYNEQFF
>13|TRBV30|-|TRBJ1-1
CASLWGANTEAFF
>16|TRBV18|few|TRBJ2-2
CASSPGQPQNTGELFF
>12|TRBV15|once|TRBJ1-5
CATSRQGQPQHF
>13|TRBV9|few|TRBJ2-5
CASSGTAQETQYF
>14|TRBV7-2|-|TRBJ2-1
CASSFSDPYNEQFF
>14|TRBV15|-|TRBJ1-6
CATSGDAFNSPLHF
>14|TRBV11-2|-|TRBJ2-5
CASRPTGAVKTQYF